Presented here are 16 T cell receptor beta chains from one specimen sequenced in a study of human T cells and chemical hapten exposure. The authors' total RNA extraction used unfractionated whole blood. TCRdb used MiXCR to reprocess the 5' RACE reads, holding one entry per CDR3 protein. The repertoire holds 110,000 or so distinct CDR3 sequences, with around 20% as singletons. The receptors originated from a human donor in good health.

The rearrangement uses TRBV12-3 or TRBV12-4 and TRBJ2-1; D is possibly TRBD2 (6 bases). V shed 1 base and J shed 12 bases, with 10 bases lying between them. CDR3 length: 12 amino acids. This CDR3 is CASSLGIGGQFF. The CDR3 DNA reads TGTGCCAGCAGTTTAGGAATCGGGGGGCAGTTCTTC.

The chain is built from TRBV12-3 or TRBV12-4 and TRBJ2-7; tentative D call: TRBD2 (6 bases). The CDR3 has 17 amino acids. The V gene lost 6 bases and the J gene lost 6 bases, with 27 bases spanning the gap. CDR3: CASRVQGGRSGRGEQYF. CDR3 bases: TGTGCCAGCAGAGTTCAGGGAGGTAGATCGGGACGGGGCGAGCAGTACTTC.

The V and J genes are TRBV5-4 and TRBJ1-1, with D possibly matching TRBD1 (5 bases). CDR1 is SGHNT, CDR2 YYREEE, per germline (reference sequence). The V gene lost 2 bases and the J gene lost 5 bases, with 13 bases spanning the gap. The CDR3 is made up of 14 amino acids. CDR3 region: CASSFMGGNTEAFF. DNA of the CDR3: TGTGCCAGCAGCTTTATGGGGGGTAATACTGAAGCTTTCTTT.

This clonotype was detected only a few times. The chain links TRBV19 to TRBJ2-4; a possible D gene is TRBD1 (6 bases). Germline V gene data show CDR1 as LNHDA and CDR2 as SQIVND (reference sequence). The V and J ends lost 4 bases and 9 bases respectively, with 13 bases between them. This CDR3 has 13 residues. CDR3 DNA sequence: TGTGCCAGTAGTACCGGGACCAGGGGCATTCAGTACTTC. Its protein is CASSTGTRGIQYF.

The chain uses TRBV5-5 and TRBJ2-2, with D uncertain. Germline CDR1 SGHKS, CDR2 YYEKEE (reference sequence). Deletions cut 0 bases from V and 6 bases from J, with 9 bases between. The CDR3 runs 14 residues. The CDR3 here is CASSLAPGAGELFF. Written as DNA, the CDR3 is TGTGCCAGCAGCTTGGCCCCTGGCGCCGGGGAGCTGTTTTTT.

This chain links TRBV28 with TRBJ1-1, with D uncertain. V lost 3 bases to trimming and J lost 6 bases, with 14 bases between them. This CDR3 has 14 amino acids. From germline, CDR1 is MDHEN and CDR2 SYDVKM. The CDR3 DNA is TGTGCCAGCAGTTTTAGTGTCCTAAACCCTGAAGCTTTCTTT. Translated, it gives CASSFSVLNPEAFF.

This clonotype has just a few counts. The chain recombines TRBV30 with TRBJ1-5; 8 bases fit TRBD1. The CDR3 runs 13 residues. Germline V gene data show CDR1 as GTSNPN and CDR2 as SVGIG (reference sequence). V shed 5 bases and J 7 bases; nucleotides not matched to a gene: 7. The CDR3 DNA is TGTGCCTGGGCAGGGGGCGCGGGGCAGCCCCAGCATTTT. Its protein product is CAWAGGAGQPQHF.

The chain combines TRBV5-4 with TRBJ1-1; no reliable D call. CDR3 length: 14 residues. CDR1 is SGHNT, CDR2 YYREEE, per germline (reference sequence). Between the trimmed V and J ends, which lost 2 bases and 4 bases, there was a span of 12 bases. The CDR3 is CASSFTTMSTEAFF. The DNA of the CDR3 is TGTGCCAGCAGCTTTACCACGATGAGCACTGAAGCTTTCTTT. The complete variable domain, with remaining parts taken from reference TRBV5-4 and TRBJ1-1, reads ETGVTQSPTHLIKTRGQQVTLRCSSQSGHNTVSWYQQALGQGPQFIFQYYREEENGRGNFPPRFSGLQFPNYSSELNVNALELDDSALYLCASSFTTMSTEAFFGQGTRLTVV.

This clonotype was observed a handful of times. The V and J genes are TRBV11-2 and TRBJ2-7; no clear D. Germline lookup yields CDR1 SGHAT and CDR2 FQNNGV. The CDR3 has 13 residues. The V end lost 3 bases, the J end lost 2 bases, and 8 bases lay between the germline ends. The CDR3 DNA reads TGTGCCAGCAGCTTCACCTTTACCTACGAGCAGTACTTC. Protein sequence: CASSFTFTYEQYF.

The genes are TRBV11-3 and TRBJ2-3; D is perhaps TRBD1 or TRBD2 (5 bases each). The germline CDR1 and CDR2 sequences are SGHNT and YENEEA. Trimming left V 5 bases short and J 0 bases short, with 12 bases between. The length of the CDR3 is 15 residues. CDR3 loop: CASSLGTVSTDTQYF. CDR3 nucleotides: TGTGCCAGCAGCCTGGGGACCGTAAGCACAGATACGCAGTATTTT. Full variable domain (missing parts from reference TRBV11-3 and TRBJ2-3): EAGVVQSPRYKIIEKKQPVAFWCNPISGHNTLYWYLQNLGQGPELLIRYENEEAVDDSQLPKDRFSAERLKGVDSTLKIQPAELGDSAVYLCASSLGTVSTDTQYFGPGTRLTVL.

This clonotype was counted a few times. This chain joins TRBV5-1 and TRBJ1-2, with TRBD1 identical over 7 bases. Trimming removed 0 bases from V and 8 bases from J; junction bases left unmatched: 7. Germline V gene lookup returns CDR1 SGHRS and CDR2 YFSETQ. The CDR3 sequence is 14 residues long. Here the CDR3 reads CASSLADRALGYTF. The CDR3 DNA is TGCGCCAGCAGCTTGGCCGACAGGGCTCTAGGCTACACCTTC.

The chain combines TRBV30 with TRBJ2-4; tentative D call: TRBD2 (6 bases). Per the germline V gene, CDR1 is GTSNPN and CDR2 is SVGIG (reference sequence). Trimming took 0 bases from V and 1 from J, leaving 22 bases between them. The length of the CDR3 is 19 residues. CDR3 nucleotides: TGTGCCTGGAGTGTAGGCCGGGAGTCCGGGTGGCGGGCCAAAAACATTCAGTACTTC. Protein sequence: CAWSVGRESGWRAKNIQYF.

The chain uses TRBV4-1 and TRBJ2-5; D call uncertain. The CDR3 loop spans 16 amino acids. CDR1 is MGHRA and CDR2 is YSYEKL in the germline V gene. Trimming took 1 base from V and 1 from J, leaving 13 bases between them. Written as DNA, the CDR3 is TGCGCCAGCAGCCAAGTGGGGTCCGTCCCCCAAGAGACCCAGTACTTC. Its translation is CASSQVGSVPQETQYF.

This clonotype was found a few times. The chain joins TRBV7-9 to TRBJ1-2; no clear D gene. V lost 1 base, J lost 2 bases, and 5 bases lay in between. The CDR3 sequence is 13 residues long. The germline V gene has CDR1 SEHNR and CDR2 FQNEAQ (reference sequence). CDR3 loop: CASSLEWNYGYTF. The CDR3, as DNA: TGTGCCAGCAGCTTAGAATGGAACTATGGCTACACCTTC.

This clonotype has a handful of counts. J is TRBJ2-3 and V is TRBV6-1; no firm D call. Between the trimmed V and J ends, which lost 6 bases and 5 bases, there was a span of 24 bases. Germline CDR1 reads MNHNS; CDR2 reads SASEGT. There are 17 residues in the CDR3. The CDR3 sequence is CASRHTPGPRSGDTQYF. The CDR3 bases are TGTGCCAGCAGACACACGCCCGGGCCCAGGAGTGGAGATACGCAGTATTTT.

There are a few counts of this clonotype. The rearrangement joins TRBV29-1 to TRBJ1-1; 9 nucleotides match TRBD1. This CDR3 is 17 amino acids long. The germline V gene encodes CDR1 SQVTM and CDR2 ANQGSEA. The V gene end was trimmed by 5 bases and the J gene end by 5 bases; junction bases not matched to a gene: 18. CDR3 DNA sequence: TGCAGCGTTAACAGGGGGCTGTTTGGGACGAGGGGTACTGAAGCTTTCTTT. Its protein is CSVNRGLFGTRGTEAFF.